This record covers a single T cell receptor (beta chain). The sample originates from a study of blood T cell repertoires in COVID-19. Study summary: Nucleic acid was either cDNA or gDNA, and it came from T cells, B-cell-depleted T cells, or PBMCs.

Repertoires were generated with immunoSEQ multiplex PCR, while TCRdb's copy carries only in-frame clones and drops some. The sample holds 35,000 to 55,000 clones, approximately 90% seen once. Material for sequencing was peripheral blood. The clonotype was recovered from a man between 60 and 75 years old with active COVID-19.

The CDR3 DNA reads as TGTGCCAGCAGTTACGCCTGGGGCGAAGGTGAAAAACTGTTTTTT. Protein product: CASSYAWGEGEKLFF. The gene calls are TRBV6-5 and TRBJ1-4, with TRBD1 as a possible D gene (5 bases). CDR1 and CDR2 (germline): MNHEY, SVGAGI. With 2 bases removed from V and 7 bases from J, the gap between germline ends came to 14 bases. This CDR3 comprises 15 residues.